The clone carrying this TCR beta chain was detected only a few times. The data belong to a study of patients and donors after allogeneic stem cell transplantation. The CDR3 length is 15 residues. V lost 5 bases to trimming and J lost 10 bases, with 18 bases between them. CDR1 is LGHNA, CDR2 YSLEER, per germline. TCRdb itself ran the RT-PCR reads through MiXCR, one entry per CDR3 protein. The sample comprises fewer than 180,000 distinct CDR3 sequences, approximately 35% of which are singletons, and 50% to 65% rests with the top ten. The TCR was taken from a human donor who was either an allogeneic HSCT recipient or a stem cell or donor lymphocyte infusion donor (not recorded which). It is not recorded whose cells these are; they may come from a transplant donor. The chain recombines TRBV4-3 with TRBJ1-6; a possible D gene is TRBD1 (5 bases). Sequencing was performed on blood, either unsorted or a sorted T cell fraction (not recorded which). CDR3 amino acids: CASSFGTQGVSPLHF. Written as DNA, the CDR3 is TGCGCCAGCAGCTTTGGGACCCAAGGGGTCTCACCCCTCCACTTT.